This T cell receptor beta chain is drawn from a study of radiation and T cells in renal cell carcinoma. Documented time point: blood 4 weeks post-SBRT, at nephrectomy. As for treatment: 15 Gy SBRT to primary tumor, nephrectomy 4 weeks later. The tumor was a clear cell renal cell carcinoma. A few counts support this clone. Clones were read by immunoSEQ multiplex PCR, and TCRdb kept only the in-frame ones, dropping some. The sample includes under 200,000 clones, about 87% of them seen just once. This CDR3 has 15 residues. Germline CDR1 reads SEHNR; CDR2 reads FQNEAQ (reference sequence). Trimming left V 2 bases short and J 2 bases short, with 12 bases between.

The chain uses TRBV7-9 and TRBJ1-2; D not resolved. This TCR was sampled from a woman aged 50 to 60 with renal cell carcinoma. The sequences come from blood, collected from a patient whose treatment included radiotherapy and nephrectomy. The chain's CDR3 is CASSLTRAGNYGYTF. The CDR3 DNA follows: TGTGCCAGCAGCTTAACTCGGGCAGGCAACTATGGCTACACCTTC.